Listed here are 20 T cell receptor beta chains from one sample, sequenced in a study of CD8+CD57+ T cells in acquired aplastic anemia. Genomic DNA constituted the template upon which TCR beta VDJ and CDR3 profiling was performed. MiXCR, applied by TCRdb to the reads, yields one record per CDR3 protein. The sample contains roughly 130,000 distinct CDR3 sequences, 48% of which appear only once. Material for sequencing was sorted CD4+, CD8+, or CD8+CD57+ T cells (not recorded which) from PBMCs. These receptors were obtained from a human donor in good health, serving as a control.

This clonotype occurred many times. The chain carries TRBV7-9 and TRBJ2-7, with no clear D. The CDR3 consists of 12 residues. Germline loops: CDR1 SEHNR, CDR2 FQNEAQ (reference sequence). Between the trimmed V and J ends, which lost 2 bases and 4 bases, there was a span of 6 bases. The CDR3 loop is CASSLPLYEQYF. Here the CDR3 DNA reads TGTGCCAGCAGCTTACCCCTTTACGAGCAGTACTTC.

This clonotype was recorded at least ten times. V usage is TRBV6-2 or TRBV6-3 and J usage is TRBJ1-2; 7 nucleotides line up with TRBD1. The CDR3 runs 15 residues. V lost 4 bases, J lost 7 bases, and 12 bases stayed unmatched. Germline CDR1 and CDR2: MNHEY and SVGEGT. The DNA of the CDR3 is TGTGCCAGCAGTTCCCAAGACAGGGTTGGTAGTGGCTACACCTTC. Translation: CASSSQDRVGSGYTF.

The chain combines TRBV20-1 with TRBJ1-2; D uncertain. The length of the CDR3 is 12 residues. The V end was cut by 5 bases, the J end by 4 bases, with 11 bases between. Germline CDR1 is DFQATT and CDR2 is SNEGSKA (reference sequence). Here the CDR3 DNA reads TGCAGTGCTCCGGAGCGGGGCTATGGCTACACCTTC. Translated: CSAPERGYGYTF.

This clonotype was detected ten times or more. The rearrangement uses TRBV20-1 and TRBJ1-2; D gene unclear. The CDR3 runs to 12 residues. Deletions cut 0 bases from V and 8 bases from J, with 10 bases between. Germline CDR1 and CDR2: DFQATT and SNEGSKA (reference sequence). The CDR3 bases are TGCAGTGCTAGAGATGGGGTGAGGGGCTACACCTTC. Translation gives CSARDGVRGYTF.

This clonotype showed up just a few times. A single base separates this from a much larger clone, so it may be a read error. The chain is built from TRBV6-1 and TRBJ1-2; 7 bases are shared with TRBD1. Germline V gives CDR1 MNHNS, CDR2 SASEGT. After removal of 7 bases from V and 0 bases from J, the junction contained 8 bases not matched to a gene. This CDR3 is 15 amino acids long. The chain's CDR3 is CASTSTGSANYGYTF. CDR3 DNA sequence: TGTGCCAGCACATCGACAGGGTCTGCTAACTATGGCTACACCTTC.

The chain combines TRBV2 with TRBJ1-2; 8 bases match TRBD1. Germline V lookup: CDR1 SNHLY, CDR2 FYNNEI. The length of the CDR3 is 16 residues. V lost 6 bases to trimming and J lost 2 bases; unmatched junction nucleotides: 11. CDR3 in DNA: TGTGCCAGCAGATCCCTGGACAGGGCTAGCAACTATGGCTACACCTTC. Translating it yields CASRSLDRASNYGYTF.

At least ten counts were recorded for this clonotype. CDR3 bases: TGTGCCAGCAGCGCGGACAGAGACACTGAAGCTTTCTTT. The encoded protein is CASSADRDTEAFF. This chain links TRBV6-1 with TRBJ1-1, with a possible D match to TRBD1 (6 bases). Trimming stripped 6 bases from V and 3 bases from J, with 11 bases between. CDR1 is MNHNS, CDR2 SASEGT, per germline. The CDR3 sequence is 13 residues long.

This clonotype has ten or more counts. V usage is TRBV2 and J usage is TRBJ2-2; no reliable D call. V gave up 7 bases and J gave up 4 bases, with 10 bases separating them. The V gene's germline CDR1 is SNHLY and CDR2 FYNNEI. This CDR3 is built from 13 residues. The CDR3 spells CASKLASTGELFF. CDR3 DNA: TGTGCCAGCAAATTAGCAAGCACCGGGGAGCTGTTTTTT.

By share, this clonotype ranks as medium-sized. V gene TRBV29-1 combines with J gene TRBJ2-7; TRBD1 aligns across 9 bases. There are 14 residues in the CDR3. V lost 6 bases, J lost 3 bases, and 9 bases stayed unmatched. Germline V gene data show CDR1 as SQVTM and CDR2 as ANQGSEA. CDR3 sequence: CSVAGTGIFYEQYF. The CDR3, as DNA: TGCAGCGTGGCCGGGACAGGGATCTTCTACGAGCAGTACTTC.

The chain links TRBV13 to TRBJ2-7; 12 nucleotides agree with TRBD2. This CDR3 is 17 amino acids long. CDR1 and CDR2 from the germline V gene are PRHDT and FYEKMQ (reference sequence). After removal of 3 bases from V and 4 bases from J, the junction contained 10 bases not matched to a gene. CDR3 region: CASSFWGLAGGPYEQYF. CDR3 sequence (DNA): TGTGCCAGCAGCTTTTGGGGGCTAGCGGGGGGGCCTTACGAGCAGTACTTC.

This clonotype has at least ten counts. A read error may produce the germline difference seen at one junction end. The J gene is TRBJ2-7, the V gene TRBV6-2 or TRBV6-3; tentatively, D is TRBD1 (6 bases). This CDR3 comprises 14 residues. CDR1 MNHEY and CDR2 SVGEGT come from the germline V gene. In DNA form, the CDR3 reads TGTGCCAGCAGTTACAGGGGGAACTCCTATGAGCAGTACTTC. Encoded protein: CASSYRGNSYEQYF.

The rearrangement uses TRBV12-3 or TRBV12-4 and TRBJ1-1; 7 bases match TRBD1. The CDR3 contains 15 residues. V shed 6 bases, J shed 2 bases, and the junction held 9 bases outside the gene matches. The CDR3 DNA reads as TGTGCCAGCAGCCCCCCTACAGGGGCAAACACTGAAGCTTTCTTT. As protein: CASSPPTGANTEAFF.

The V gene is TRBV19, the J gene TRBJ1-5; the D is unclear. This CDR3 contains 14 residues. Germline lookup yields CDR1 LNHDA and CDR2 SQIVND (reference sequence). The germline V and J ends were trimmed by 5 bases and 3 bases, with 11 bases remaining between them. The CDR3 is CASSSQITNQPQHF. The CDR3 region has the DNA TGTGCCAGTAGTTCGCAAATTACCAATCAGCCCCAGCATTTT.

The sample holds a few counts of this clonotype. V usage is TRBV9 and J usage is TRBJ1-1; TRBD1 is a possible D gene (5 bases). This CDR3 has 10 amino acids. V lost 7 bases, J lost 4 bases, and 5 bases lay in between. Per germline, CDR1 SGDLS and CDR2 YYNGEE. The chain's CDR3 is CASGGTEAFF. CDR3 DNA sequence: TGTGCCAGCGGGGGCACTGAAGCTTTCTTT. Together with reference TRBV9 and TRBJ1-1, the CDR3 gives the full variable domain: DSGVTQTPKHLITATGQRVTLRCSPRSGDLSVYWYQQSLDQGLQFLIQYYNGEERAKGNILERFSAQQFPDLHSELNLSSLELGDSALYFCASGGTEAFFGQGTRLTVV.

This clonotype came up many times. J is TRBJ1-6 and V is TRBV12-3 or TRBV12-4; D may be TRBD1 (6 bases). There are 15 residues in the CDR3. V gave up 6 bases and J gave up 3 bases, with 12 bases separating them. This CDR3 is CASRGAGNYNSPLHF. CDR3 sequence (DNA): TGTGCCAGCAGGGGGGCGGGGAACTATAATTCACCCCTCCACTTT.

This clonotype was seen a handful of times. The chain couples TRBV19 to TRBJ2-7; D tentatively fits TRBD1 or TRBD2 (5 bases each). The CDR3 runs to 13 residues. V lost 2 bases and J 7 bases, leaving 12 bases between the germline ends. Germline V gene sequence: CDR1 LNHDA, CDR2 SQIVND (reference sequence). The CDR3 region is CASSIQGPGEQYF. For the CDR3, the DNA is TGTGCCAGTAGTATACAGGGACCGGGGGAGCAGTACTTC. The complete variable domain, with remaining parts taken from reference TRBV19 and TRBJ2-7, reads DGGITQSPKYLFRKEGQNVTLSCEQNLNHDAMYWYRQDPGQGLRLIYYSQIVNDFQKGDIAEGYSVSREKKESFPLTVTSAQKNPTAFYLCASSIQGPGEQYFGPGTRLTVT.

This sequence joins TRBV13 and TRBJ1-5; D uncertain. Germline loops: CDR1 PRHDT, CDR2 FYEKMQ (reference sequence). Between the trimmed V and J ends, which lost 5 bases and 7 bases, there was a span of 9 bases. This CDR3 is 12 amino acids long. The CDR3 loop reads CASSVLGQPQHF. The CDR3 DNA is TGTGCCAGCAGCGTTCTGGGGCAGCCCCAGCATTTT.

This clonotype was seen at least ten times. CDR3 nucleotide sequence: TGTGCCAGCAGTGACATGGGGAAGGCCCGCAATGAGCAGTTCTTC. It yields the protein CASSDMGKARNEQFF. V is TRBV2 and J is TRBJ2-1; unclear D gene. V shed 3 bases and J shed 6 bases, with 15 bases lying between them. Germline values: CDR1 SNHLY, CDR2 FYNNEI. The CDR3 extends over 15 amino acids.

This clonotype has at least ten counts. The rearrangement joins TRBV12-3 or TRBV12-4 to TRBJ1-2; TRBD1 might be the D (6 bases). The V end lost 7 bases, the J end lost 3 bases, and 15 bases lay between the germline ends. CDR3 length equals 14 residues. For the CDR3, the DNA is TGTGCCAGCATCATCGGGGGGGGCGACTATGGCTACACCTTC. Protein sequence: CASIIGGGDYGYTF.

The genes are TRBV20-1 and TRBJ2-3, with 10 positions matching TRBD2. The J segment lost 8 bases and the V segment lost 8 bases, leaving 13 bases of the junction unmatched. The CDR3 has 14 residues. Germline CDR1 is DFQATT and CDR2 is SNEGSKA (reference sequence). This CDR3 is CSFHSGGAGGTQYF. CDR3 nucleotide sequence: TGCAGTTTCCACAGCGGGGGGGCGGGCGGTACGCAGTATTTT.